This T cell receptor (beta chain) was retrieved from a study of blood T cell repertoires in COVID-19. Study-level information: COVID-19 samples, acute and convalescent, were from the United States, Italy and Spain.

Original processing methods: The authors estimated nucleated cell counts from reference gene primer amplification. Libraries were prepared by immunoSEQ multiplex PCR; TCRdb keeps only in-frame clonotypes and omits some of them. That table supplies the V and J calls and clone size; D and trimming were determined from the DNA. The sample lists approximately 390,000 clones; 85% to 90% were seen once. Self-reported history from a screening survey and questionnaire set each donor's cohort. V was clipped by 3 bases and J by 4 bases; unmatched bases: 22. This CDR3 spans 20 amino acids. Germline V CDR1 and CDR2: DFQATT, SNEGSKA (reference sequence).

This TCR came from a woman aged 50 to 60 who had recovered from COVID-19. The sample comprised PBMCs or T cells enriched from blood (not recorded which). The chain recombines TRBV20-1 with TRBJ2-5; 11 nucleotides align to TRBD2. The DNA of the CDR3 is TGCAGTGCTAGTCCCCAACGGGGGGCTAGCGGGGGGCGGGGTTTAGAGACCCAGTACTTC. This sequence encodes CSASPQRGASGGRGLETQYF.